The entry below describes one T cell receptor (beta chain). This CDR3 spans 16 amino acids. Trimming at V came to 1 base and at J to 4 bases, leaving 6 bases not matched to a gene. The V gene's germline CDR1 is MGHRA and CDR2 YSYEKL. Profiling relied on immunoSEQ multiplex PCR, and the TCRdb table lists in-frame clones only, not all of them. The data contain 2 million to 2.5 million clones, more than 80% of them singletons. This sample is drawn from a study of shared clonotypes between healthy human individuals. This TCR came from a man aged 18 to 30 in good health. Some clones in this sample may be carry-over from other donors' samples. Sequencing used naive CD4+ T cells from PBMCs. Subset noted: CD45RA+ positively selected. The chain employs TRBV4-1 and TRBJ1-2, with TRBD1 matching 10 bases. The DNA for the CDR3 is TGCGCCAGCAGCCAAGCCGGGACAGGGGACACCTATGGCTACACCTTC. It is translated as CASSQAGTGDTYGYTF.